This record concerns one T cell receptor (beta chain) sequence. The authors split each subset's genomic DNA evenly across several immunoSEQ plates. Replicate PCRs for sorted subsets used around 200 ng DNA; this equaled 25,000 to 35,000 T cell genomes. Authors' data handling: ImmunoSEQ gave junction-only sequences without quality scores, so filtering differed. Here immunoSEQ multiplex PCR was the method, and the copy in TCRdb shows in-frame clones only, minus some. V, J and clone size are those of that table, while D and trimming were read from the DNA. The data contain some 2,400,000 clones, 95% of them singletons. The CDR3 spans 16 residues. Unmatched junction bases numbered 11, after V lost 0 bases and J lost 6 bases. CDR1 is MNHNS and CDR2 is SASEGT in the germline V gene. This sample was taken from a study of shared clonotypes between healthy human individuals.

This receptor was identified in a young man in good health. Sequencing used naive CD4+ T cells sorted from blood. Subset here: CD45RA+ positively selected. This chain joins TRBV6-1 and TRBJ2-7; TRBD1 matches 7 bases. Here the CDR3 reads CASSEARWGQRGEQYF. In nucleotides, the CDR3 is TGTGCCAGCAGTGAAGCGCGGTGGGGACAGCGTGGCGAGCAGTACTTC.